These 21 T cell receptor beta chains share one sample of origin, sequenced in a study of T cells in localized non-small cell lung cancer. Assay used: immunoSEQ multiplex PCR; TCRdb lists only in-frame clones, some missing. The sample holds just over 20,000 clones, more than 70% seen once. Material: PBMCs, obtained before any cancer treatment. Source of these receptors: a woman aged 40-69 years with stage II squamous cell lung carcinoma.

The rearrangement links TRBV12-5 to TRBJ1-1, with 7 positions matching TRBD1. The CDR3 loop spans 14 amino acids. The V segment lost 2 bases and the J segment 3 bases; nucleotides outside the gene matches: 3. Germline CDR1 is LGHNT and CDR2 is FRNRAP. CDR3 sequence (DNA): TGTGCTAGTGGTTTGTTAGGGGGCTACACTGAAGCTTTCTTT. Its protein is CASGLLGGYTEAFF.

The chain is built from TRBV11-2 and TRBJ1-1, with D tentatively TRBD1 (6 bases). The V and J ends lost 3 bases and 4 bases respectively, with 12 bases between them. The CDR3 is 14 residues long. The V gene's germline CDR1 is SGHAT and CDR2 FQNNGV. The CDR3 DNA reads as TGTGCCAGCAGCTTGGCGGGGGCAAGCACTGAAGCTTTCTTT. Its protein is CASSLAGASTEAFF.

This clone is judged medium-sized. V and J are TRBV5-1 and TRBJ1-1; no clear D gene. CDR1 and CDR2 (germline): SGHRS, YFSETQ. The CDR3 loop spans 13 amino acids. The V end was cut by 2 bases, the J end by 0 bases, with 5 bases between. CDR3 protein: CASSFDLNTEAFF. The CDR3 DNA reads as TGCGCCAGCAGCTTTGACTTGAACACTGAAGCTTTCTTT. The whole variable domain, filled in from reference TRBV5-1 and TRBJ1-1, reads KAGVTQTPRYLIKTRGQQVTLSCSPISGHRSVSWYQQTPGQGLQFLFEYFSETQRNKGNFPGRFSGRQFSNSRSEMNVSTLELGDSALYLCASSFDLNTEAFFGQGTRLTVV.

The V gene is TRBV9, the J gene TRBJ1-6, with a tentative D call TRBD1 (6 bases). This CDR3 is 15 amino acids long. Germline V gene sequence: CDR1 SGDLS, CDR2 YYNGEE. Trimming shortened V by 0 bases and J by 7 bases, and 11 bases separated the two germline ends. The CDR3 loop is CASSVDGQKNSPLHF. CDR3 sequence (DNA): TGTGCCAGCAGCGTAGATGGACAGAAAAATTCACCCCTCCACTTT.

The CDR3 region is CASSRRLAGGSRFF. DNA of the CDR3: TGTGCCAGCAGCAGGAGATTGGCGGGAGGGTCTCGGTTCTTC. The rearrangement links TRBV5-5 to TRBJ2-1, with TRBD2 matching 9 bases. Germline CDR1 and CDR2: SGHKS and YYEKEE (reference sequence). V shed 4 bases and J 15 bases; nucleotides not matched to a gene: 14. This CDR3 spans 14 amino acids. The full variable domain, completed using reference TRBV5-5 and TRBJ2-1, is DAGVTQSPTHLIKTRGQQVTLRCSPISGHKSVSWYQQVLGQGPQFIFQYYEKEERGRGNFPDRFSARQFPNYSSELNVNALLLGDSALYLCASSRRLAGGSRFFGPGTRLTVL.

The CDR3 DNA sequence: TGTGCCAGCACGAGGGGGCCGGGCTACGAGCAGTACTTC. Protein: CASTRGPGYEQYF. The rearrangement joins TRBV27 to TRBJ2-7, with 7 nucleotides matching TRBD1. Germline trimming cut 7 bases from V and 3 bases from J; bases unmatched to any gene: 6. CDR1 and CDR2 from the germline V gene are MNHEY and SMNVEV (reference sequence). The CDR3 is 13 amino acids.

The DNA for the CDR3 is TGTGCCAGCTCACCATTGGGGGGGCAAGAGACCCAGTACTTC. Amino acid sequence: CASSPLGGQETQYF. This chain uses TRBV18 with TRBJ2-5, with 7 bases matching TRBD2. The CDR3 has 14 residues. V shed 2 bases and J 2 bases; nucleotides not matched to a gene: 2. Germline V CDR1 and CDR2: KGHSH, LQKENI.

This chain connects TRBV5-6 to TRBJ2-1; 9 bases agree with TRBD1. The ends lost 1 base at V and 4 bases at J; junction bases unmatched: 3. Germline V gene data show CDR1 as SGHDT and CDR2 as YYEEEE. There are 15 residues in the CDR3. CDR3 residues: CASSLRDRVYNEQFF. The CDR3 nucleotides read TGTGCCAGCAGCTTGCGGGACAGGGTTTACAATGAGCAGTTCTTC.

This clone was counted only a few times. The CDR3 is CAISESMAAAYEQYF. The DNA for the CDR3 is TGTGCCATCAGTGAGTCGATGGCGGCCGCCTACGAGCAGTACTTC. The V call is TRBV10-3, the J call TRBJ2-7; D ambiguous. From germline, CDR1 is ENHRY and CDR2 SYGVKD. The V and J ends lost 0 bases and 2 bases respectively, with 11 bases between them. The CDR3 sequence is 15 residues long.

The genes are TRBV7-9 and TRBJ2-3; 13 bases map to TRBD2. The germline V gene has CDR1 SEHNR and CDR2 FQNEAQ (reference sequence). The CDR3 spans 17 residues. Germline trimming cut 4 bases from V and 1 base from J; bases unmatched to any gene: 5. This chain's CDR3 is CASSSSGLAGRTDTQYF. CDR3 sequence (DNA): TGTGCCAGCAGCTCTTCGGGACTAGCGGGGCGCACAGATACGCAGTATTTT.

This clone is labeled medium-sized (0.01 to 0.1%). The gene calls are TRBV6-5 and TRBJ2-7; D perhaps matches TRBD2 (6 bases). Trimming cost V 4 bases and J 0 bases, with 13 bases left between them. Looked up from germline, CDR1 is MNHEY and CDR2 is SVGAGI. This CDR3 contains 15 residues. CDR3 bases: TGTGCCAGCAGTTCCGTTAGCGGCTACTCCTACGAGCAGTACTTC. Amino acids: CASSSVSGYSYEQYF.

This rearrangement joins TRBV9 to TRBJ2-5; 8 bases align to TRBD2. The trim removed 0 bases at V and 4 bases at J, leaving 2 bases unmatched. Germline loops: CDR1 SGDLS, CDR2 YYNGEE. The CDR3 consists of 14 residues. The CDR3 loop is CASSVDRGGETQYF. The CDR3 DNA reads TGTGCCAGCAGCGTAGATCGGGGGGGAGAGACCCAGTACTTC.

This clone was picked up one time. A junction end diverges from the germline sequence, so it may reflect a read error. This chain links TRBV10-2 with TRBJ2-1; no reliable D call. CDR1 and CDR2 from the germline V gene are WSHSY and SAAADI. This CDR3 region has 13 residues. The CDR3 bases are TGCGCCAGCAGCACTTGGTCCTCCAATGAGCAGTTCTTC. Encoded protein: CASSTWSSNEQFF.

The CDR3 is CASSLAPGGTSSSYEQYF. CDR3 nucleotides: TGTGCCAGCAGCTTAGCGCCGGGAGGAACTTCTAGCTCCTACGAGCAGTACTTC. V gene TRBV11-3 combines with J gene TRBJ2-7, with 7 bases identical to TRBD2. Per germline, CDR1 SGHNT and CDR2 YENEEA. This CDR3 region has 18 residues. V was clipped by 1 base and J by 0 bases; unmatched bases: 12.

CDR3 nucleotides: TGTGCCAGCACCGAAAGGTTGGACTATGGCTACACCTTC. Encoded protein: CASTERLDYGYTF. The chain recombines TRBV11-2 with TRBJ1-2; D not certain. V lost 7 bases, J lost 3 bases, and 12 bases lay in between. This CDR3 comprises 13 residues. CDR1 and CDR2 (germline): SGHAT, FQNNGV.

J is TRBJ2-1 and V is TRBV18; TRBD2 aligns across 11 bases. The CDR3 has 16 amino acids. Looked up from germline, CDR1 is KGHSH and CDR2 is LQKENI. The junction had 2 bases not matched to a gene; V was cut back by 0 bases and J by 4 bases. This CDR3 is CASSPPGLADYNEQFF. As DNA, the CDR3 is TGTGCCAGCTCACCACCGGGACTAGCGGATTACAATGAGCAGTTCTTC.

The rearrangement joins TRBV7-2 to TRBJ2-7; 11 bases are shared with TRBD1. This CDR3 is built from 14 residues. Germline CDR1 and CDR2: SGHTA and FQGNSA. V was clipped by 5 bases and J by 6 bases; unmatched bases: 6. The CDR3 DNA follows: TGTGCCAGCAGCCTAGGGACAGGGGGAGCCGAGCAGTACTTC. It is translated as CASSLGTGGAEQYF.

This clone appeared a few times. V is TRBV7-2 and J is TRBJ1-5; 7 nucleotides align to TRBD1. CDR3 length equals 15 residues. CDR1 is SGHTA and CDR2 is FQGNSA in the germline V gene. With V trimmed by 1 base and J by 10 bases, 10 bases remained unmatched. The CDR3 sequence: CASSLGSYQGEPQHF. As DNA, the CDR3 is TGTGCCAGCAGCTTAGGTTCTTACCAGGGGGAACCCCAGCATTTT.

This clone was observed a handful of times. This chain links TRBV27 with TRBJ2-6; no firm D call. The V gene's germline CDR1 is MNHEY and CDR2 SMNVEV (reference sequence). The CDR3 consists of 14 residues. The ends were cut back, 5 bases at V and 6 bases at J, with 11 bases in the middle. CDR3 DNA sequence: TGTGCCAGCAGTCCCCTCTGGGAGGCCAACGTCCTGACTTTC. Translated, it gives CASSPLWEANVLTF.

The chain recombines TRBV5-8 with TRBJ2-7; D is ambiguous. Germline lookup yields CDR1 SGHTS and CDR2 YDEGEE. The CDR3 consists of 13 residues. V dropped 5 bases and J dropped 6 bases, with 15 bases sitting between them. DNA for the CDR3: TGTGCCAGCAGACATAAAGGTCCGGGCGAGCAGTACTTC. Protein product: CASRHKGPGEQYF.

DNA of the CDR3: TGTGCCAGTAGTATAGTAGGGGGCGCGGGAAATCAGCCCCAGCATTTT. The encoded protein is CASSIVGGAGNQPQHF. V is TRBV19 and J is TRBJ1-5, with 7 positions matching TRBD1. The CDR3 spans 16 residues. Germline loops: CDR1 LNHDA, CDR2 SQIVND (reference sequence). After removal of 1 base from V and 4 bases from J, the junction contained 7 bases not matched to a gene.